The 9 T cell receptor beta chains given below trace back to one sample, sequenced in a study of breast tumors, draining lymph nodes, adjacent tissues. MiXCR was run by TCRdb on the multiplex PCR reads, yielding one entry per CDR3 protein. The data hold around 250,000 distinct CDR3 sequences, with under 35% observed a single time. Breast cancer patients provided tissue from their axillary draining lymph nodes. The sample comprised axillary lymph node tissue. All receptors derive from a female donor with breast cancer. Some clones in this sample may be carry-over from other donors' samples.

The table lists this clonotype with many counts. The genes are TRBV14 and TRBJ2-7; 8 positions agree with TRBD2. The germline V gene has CDR1 SGHDN and CDR2 FVKESK. Trimming at V came to 2 bases and at J to 3 bases, leaving 0 bases not matched to a gene. This CDR3 comprises 13 residues. CDR3 loop: CASSQLAGYEQYF. The CDR3 bases are TGTGCCAGCAGCCAACTAGCGGGCTACGAGCAGTACTTC.

In regard to this clonotype: This may come from a read error, since a much larger clone is one base off. V and J are TRBV6-1 and TRBJ1-4, with TRBD1 as a possible D gene (6 bases). This CDR3 is 16 amino acids long. Germline CDR1 MNHNS, CDR2 SASEGT. The CDR3 spells CASSQAGATTNEKLFF. The CDR3 nucleotides are TGTGCCAGCAGTCAAGCGGGGGCGACAACTAATGAAAAACTGTTTTTT.

This clonotype was detected only a few times. This chain links TRBV4-3 with TRBJ2-5; the D is unclear. There are 14 residues in the CDR3. Germline V gives CDR1 LGHNA, CDR2 YSLEER. Trimming pared 0 bases from V and 5 bases from J, leaving 10 bases between. The CDR3 spells CASSQDSGRETQYF. DNA for the CDR3: TGCGCCAGCAGCCAAGATTCGGGTCGGGAGACCCAGTACTTC.

This clonotype appeared a single time. A single base separates this from a much larger clone, so it may be a read error. V is TRBV4-3 and J is TRBJ1-5, with D possibly matching TRBD1 (5 bases). Trimming shortened V by 1 base and J by 3 bases, and 13 bases separated the two germline ends. CDR3 size: 16 residues. Germline CDR1 LGHNA, CDR2 YSLEER. The CDR3 here is CASSQGYRLPNQPQHF. CDR3 DNA sequence: TGCGCCAGCAGCCAAGGGTACAGGTTGCCCAATCAGCCCCAGCATTTT.

A remark on this clonotype: Germline and junction disagree at one end, which may indicate a read error. This chain joins TRBV6-2 or TRBV6-3 and TRBJ2-6; no clear D gene. The CDR3 contains 16 residues. Germline loops: CDR1 MNHEY, CDR2 SVGEGT. CDR3 nucleotide sequence: TGTGTCAGCAGTTACTCGCTCGGGCGCGGGGCCAACGTCCTGACTTTC. Translation: CVSSYSLGRGANVLTF.

This clonotype occurred many times. The chain carries TRBV4-3 and TRBJ1-2; 9 bases map to TRBD1. There are 17 residues in the CDR3. Trimming at V came to 4 bases and at J to 8 bases, leaving 17 bases not matched to a gene. Germline V CDR1 and CDR2: LGHNA, YSLEER. This CDR3 is CASSPRWGQGLSGGYTF. The CDR3 bases are TGCGCCAGCAGCCCCCGATGGGGACAGGGATTATCGGGAGGCTACACCTTC.

At least ten counts were recorded for this clonotype. The chain uses TRBV14 and TRBJ2-5; D is perhaps TRBD2 (6 bases). Deletions cut 0 bases from V and 4 bases from J, with 12 bases between. This CDR3 has 15 amino acids. Per the germline V gene, CDR1 is SGHDN and CDR2 is FVKESK. CDR3 nucleotide sequence: TGTGCCAGCAGCCAAGAAGGGCGGAGGGGAGAGACCCAGTACTTC. Protein sequence: CASSQEGRRGETQYF.

CDR3 sequence (DNA): TGTGCCAGCAGCTTGGCCGGGAGACAGGGGAACAATCAGCCCCAGCATTTT. This gives the protein CASSLAGRQGNNQPQHF. V usage is TRBV5-6 and J usage is TRBJ1-5, with 8 bases that match TRBD1. Losses at the gene ends were 0 bases for V and 3 bases for J; bases not matched to a gene: 8. The CDR3 has 17 amino acids. Germline V gene lookup returns CDR1 SGHDT and CDR2 YYEEEE.

This clonotype was observed many times. The J gene is TRBJ2-1, the V gene TRBV7-2, with a weak D call TRBD2 (6 bases). Germline values: CDR1 SGHTA, CDR2 FQGNSA. The CDR3 is 16 amino acids. The germline V and J ends were trimmed by 5 bases and 0 bases, with 14 bases remaining between them. The DNA of the CDR3 is TGTGCCAGCAGCCGAAGGGACGGGAGCTCCTACAATGAGCAGTTCTTC. This encodes CASSRRDGSSYNEQFF.